This TCR beta chain was sequenced in a study of blood T cell repertoires in COVID-19. Study details: Samples of COVID-19 (acute and convalescent) were obtained from the United States, Italy and Spain. Sources were T cells, B-cell-depleted T cells, or PBMCs; the material itself was cDNA or gDNA.

In the study's own analysis: Reference gene primer amplification in the assay estimated nucleated cell counts. Sequencing used immunoSEQ multiplex PCR; TCRdb keeps in-frame clones, though not all of them. The V and J calls and clone size are taken from that table; D and trimming were inferred from the DNA. Of roughly 300,000 clones listed, 86% are singletons. In germline, CDR1 is WSHSY, CDR2 SAAADI. The junction had 5 bases not matched to a gene; V was cut back by 8 bases and J by 0 bases. This CDR3 is 16 amino acids long. This chain links TRBV10-2 with TRBJ2-3; 13 bases agree with TRBD2. Sequenced: peripheral blood. This receptor was identified in a woman aged 45-65 years with acute or convalescent COVID-19. The CDR3 protein is CASLVGLAGSTDTQYF. The CDR3 nucleotides are TGCGCCAGCCTAGTGGGACTAGCGGGGAGCACAGATACGCAGTATTTT.